Here is one T cell receptor (beta chain) with its context. This sample is part of a study of T cells in Graves' hyperthyroidism and ophthalmopathy. TCR beta CDR3 regions were amplified from RNA. TCR CDR3 regions were first amplified by RT-PCR with HTBI primers. TCRdb itself ran the multiplex PCR reads through MiXCR, one entry per CDR3 protein. The sample contains hundreds of thousands of distinct CDR3 sequences, under 15% of which appear only once. Enrolled ophthalmopathy patients presented with a Clinical Activity Score of at least 3, a NOSPECS grade of at least 4, and disease duration under 3 months. PBMCs stemmed from 10 ml fresh peripheral blood. The germline V gene encodes CDR1 LNHDA and CDR2 SQIVND (reference sequence). The CDR3 loop spans 13 amino acids. The V gene lost 4 bases and the J gene lost 3 bases, with 9 bases spanning the gap.

The V and J genes are TRBV19 and TRBJ2-5; D may correspond to TRBD1 or TRBD2 (5 bases each). The material sequenced was blood. This receptor was taken from a woman between 35 and 50 years old with Graves' ophthalmopathy. The CDR3 DNA reads TGTGCCAGTAGTAGAGGGGCAGAAGAGACCCAGTACTTC. Amino acids: CASSRGAEETQYF.